These 15 T cell receptor beta chains were all obtained from the same sample, sequenced in a study of shared clonotypes between healthy human individuals. Terminally differentiated effector memory CD45RA+ cells were excluded from the naive CD8 cells, which were CD45RO-negative and positively selected for CCR7. Generated by immunoSEQ multiplex PCR, the TCRdb table keeps only in-frame clones and is missing some. Seen here are nearly 600,000 clones, roughly 95% observed once, and the top ten hold 0.11%. Sequencing was performed on naive CD8+ T cells sorted from blood. All receptors derive from a woman aged 25 to 39 in good health.

The chain employs TRBV7-2 and TRBJ2-3; no clear D. The CDR3 extends over 18 amino acids. V was pared by 2 bases and J by 2 bases, with 20 bases between. Germline loops: CDR1 SGHTA, CDR2 FQGNSA. CDR3: CASSLLKGGPAFTDTQYF. CDR3 bases: TGTGCCAGCAGCTTATTGAAGGGTGGGCCCGCCTTCACAGATACGCAGTATTTT.

This chain links TRBV19 with TRBJ2-7; 7 bases agree with TRBD2. Germline V gene sequence: CDR1 LNHDA, CDR2 SQIVND (reference sequence). The CDR3 loop spans 14 amino acids. Trimming removed 4 bases from V and 5 bases from J; junction bases left unmatched: 8. CDR3 sequence: CASSTPGRPDEQYF. As DNA, the CDR3 is TGTGCCAGTAGTACCCCCGGGAGGCCGGACGAGCAGTACTTC.

The chain uses TRBV4-1 and TRBJ2-5; D ambiguous. The DNA end favors TRBJ2-7, so the J call may be wrong. Germline-derived CDR1 and CDR2 are MGHRA and YSYEKL. The CDR3 runs 14 residues. The CDR3 spells CASSHGYSSYEQYF. For the CDR3, the DNA is TGCGCCAGCAGCCACGGCTATAGCTCCTACGAGCAGTACTTC.

The chain recombines TRBV2 with TRBJ1-1; weak D call: TRBD1 (5 bases). Germline V gene data show CDR1 as SNHLY and CDR2 as FYNNEI. The V end lost 6 bases, the J end lost 5 bases, and 13 bases lay between the germline ends. CDR3 length equals 13 residues. The DNA of the CDR3 is TGTGCCAGCAGGCGGGACGGCGGGACTGAAGCTTTCTTT. Translation gives CASRRDGGTEAFF.

V gene TRBV10-3 combines with J gene TRBJ1-2; TRBD1 matches 12 bases. Germline CDR1 is ENHRY and CDR2 is SYGVKD. The CDR3 runs to 20 residues. V shed 8 bases and J 1 base; nucleotides not matched to a gene: 20. This chain's CDR3 is CAIAASKPGDRGLLNYGYTF. CDR3 DNA: TGTGCCATCGCAGCTAGTAAACCCGGGGACAGGGGGCTTCTTAACTATGGCTACACCTTC.

The genes are TRBV30 and TRBJ2-1; D unclear. This CDR3 has 12 residues. Looked up from germline, CDR1 is GTSNPN and CDR2 is SVGIG (reference sequence). Trimming pared 0 bases from V and 5 bases from J, leaving 5 bases between. The DNA for the CDR3 is TGTGCCTGGAGTGTATCCCACAATGAGCAGTTCTTC. Translating it yields CAWSVSHNEQFF.

This chain uses TRBV28 with TRBJ2-1; 11 bases are a match to TRBD2. Germline lookup yields CDR1 MDHEN and CDR2 SYDVKM. V shed 3 bases and J 9 bases; nucleotides not matched to a gene: 10. This CDR3 is 16 amino acids long. The CDR3 sequence: CASSFGLAGGPPEQFF. The CDR3, as DNA: TGTGCCAGCAGTTTCGGCTTAGCGGGAGGGCCACCTGAGCAGTTCTTC.

The chain employs TRBV2 and TRBJ2-1, with TRBD2 matching over 8 bases. Trimming cost V 3 bases and J 2 bases; bases outside gene matches: 6. The CDR3 extends over 16 amino acids. The germline V gene has CDR1 SNHLY and CDR2 FYNNEI. The CDR3 spells CASSEWVAGTYNEQFF. The DNA of the CDR3 is TGTGCCAGCAGTGAGTGGGTAGCGGGGACCTACAATGAGCAGTTCTTC.

V usage is TRBV28 and J usage is TRBJ1-4; a possible D gene is TRBD1 (5 bases). V lost 6 bases and J 12 bases, leaving 14 bases between the germline ends. Germline V gene sequence: CDR1 MDHEN, CDR2 SYDVKM. The CDR3 consists of 12 residues. The CDR3 DNA reads as TGTGCCAGCAGCCTTGTACAGGACCAACTGTTTTTT. Translation gives CASSLVQDQLFF.

This chain connects TRBV6-6 to TRBJ2-7; D call uncertain. There are 12 residues in the CDR3. V was trimmed by 0 bases and J by 5 bases, leaving 5 bases between them. From germline, CDR1 is MNHNY and CDR2 SVGAGI (reference sequence). The CDR3 coding sequence is TGTGCCAGCAGTTACTCCGGCCACGAGCAGTACTTC. This sequence encodes CASSYSGHEQYF.

V gene TRBV2 combines with J gene TRBJ2-7; D not certain. The CDR3 loop spans 12 amino acids. V lost 7 bases, J lost 4 bases, and 11 bases lay in between. Germline lookup yields CDR1 SNHLY and CDR2 FYNNEI. The CDR3 sequence: CASNLISYEQYF. Here the CDR3 DNA reads TGTGCCAGCAACTTAATAAGTTACGAGCAGTACTTC.

The rearrangement uses TRBV27 and TRBJ2-5; D gene uncertain. With 8 bases removed from V and 1 base from J, the gap between germline ends came to 5 bases. The germline gives CDR1 MNHEY, CDR2 SMNVEV (reference sequence). There are 11 residues in the CDR3. CDR3: CASGLQETQYF. CDR3 bases: TGTGCCAGCGGCCTCCAAGAGACCCAGTACTTC.

V and J are TRBV25-1 and TRBJ2-7, with TRBD1 identical over 9 bases. CDR1 is MGHDK, CDR2 SYGVNS, per germline. Trimming cost V 5 bases and J 5 bases; bases outside gene matches: 7. The CDR3 spans 14 residues. This CDR3 is CASSLGTGTNEQYF. CDR3 sequence (DNA): TGTGCCAGCAGTCTAGGGACAGGGACGAACGAGCAGTACTTC.

J is TRBJ2-1 and V is TRBV11-2, with D tentatively TRBD2 (6 bases). V lost 0 bases, J lost 7 bases, and 13 bases lay in between. Germline V gene sequence: CDR1 SGHAT, CDR2 FQNNGV. This CDR3 comprises 15 residues. This CDR3 is CASSLESSRGNEQFF. The CDR3 DNA follows: TGTGCCAGCAGCTTAGAATCGAGCCGGGGGAATGAGCAGTTCTTC.

This clone was detected once. This chain links TRBV5-4 with TRBJ2-7, with 11 bases lining up with TRBD2. The germline CDR1 and CDR2 sequences are SGHNT and YYREEE (reference sequence). The CDR3 is made up of 16 amino acids. The junction had 6 bases not matched to a gene; V was cut back by 0 bases and J by 4 bases. CDR3 protein: CASSLVTSGTAYEQYF. For the CDR3, the DNA is TGTGCCAGCAGCTTGGTGACTAGCGGGACGGCTTACGAGCAGTACTTC.